Reported below is one TCR beta chain. MiXCR was run by TCRdb on the reads, yielding one entry per CDR3 protein. The sample has 150,000 or so distinct CDR3 sequences, about a quarter seen once. These data are taken from a study of T cell repertoires in cytomegalovirus infection. The junction had 6 bases not matched to a gene; V was cut back by 9 bases and J by 2 bases. Germline assignment: CDR1 SNHLY and CDR2 FYNNEI. The length of the CDR3 is 14 residues. The sequence came from a human donor in good health (CMV status not recorded). Some clones in this sample may be carry-over from other donors' samples. The sequenced sample was PBMCs. This sequence joins TRBV2 and TRBJ2-1; 8 bases are a match to TRBD2. CDR3 nucleotides: TGTGCCAGTCTTAGCGGGAATGCCTACAATGAGCAGTTCTTC. Its protein product is CASLSGNAYNEQFF.